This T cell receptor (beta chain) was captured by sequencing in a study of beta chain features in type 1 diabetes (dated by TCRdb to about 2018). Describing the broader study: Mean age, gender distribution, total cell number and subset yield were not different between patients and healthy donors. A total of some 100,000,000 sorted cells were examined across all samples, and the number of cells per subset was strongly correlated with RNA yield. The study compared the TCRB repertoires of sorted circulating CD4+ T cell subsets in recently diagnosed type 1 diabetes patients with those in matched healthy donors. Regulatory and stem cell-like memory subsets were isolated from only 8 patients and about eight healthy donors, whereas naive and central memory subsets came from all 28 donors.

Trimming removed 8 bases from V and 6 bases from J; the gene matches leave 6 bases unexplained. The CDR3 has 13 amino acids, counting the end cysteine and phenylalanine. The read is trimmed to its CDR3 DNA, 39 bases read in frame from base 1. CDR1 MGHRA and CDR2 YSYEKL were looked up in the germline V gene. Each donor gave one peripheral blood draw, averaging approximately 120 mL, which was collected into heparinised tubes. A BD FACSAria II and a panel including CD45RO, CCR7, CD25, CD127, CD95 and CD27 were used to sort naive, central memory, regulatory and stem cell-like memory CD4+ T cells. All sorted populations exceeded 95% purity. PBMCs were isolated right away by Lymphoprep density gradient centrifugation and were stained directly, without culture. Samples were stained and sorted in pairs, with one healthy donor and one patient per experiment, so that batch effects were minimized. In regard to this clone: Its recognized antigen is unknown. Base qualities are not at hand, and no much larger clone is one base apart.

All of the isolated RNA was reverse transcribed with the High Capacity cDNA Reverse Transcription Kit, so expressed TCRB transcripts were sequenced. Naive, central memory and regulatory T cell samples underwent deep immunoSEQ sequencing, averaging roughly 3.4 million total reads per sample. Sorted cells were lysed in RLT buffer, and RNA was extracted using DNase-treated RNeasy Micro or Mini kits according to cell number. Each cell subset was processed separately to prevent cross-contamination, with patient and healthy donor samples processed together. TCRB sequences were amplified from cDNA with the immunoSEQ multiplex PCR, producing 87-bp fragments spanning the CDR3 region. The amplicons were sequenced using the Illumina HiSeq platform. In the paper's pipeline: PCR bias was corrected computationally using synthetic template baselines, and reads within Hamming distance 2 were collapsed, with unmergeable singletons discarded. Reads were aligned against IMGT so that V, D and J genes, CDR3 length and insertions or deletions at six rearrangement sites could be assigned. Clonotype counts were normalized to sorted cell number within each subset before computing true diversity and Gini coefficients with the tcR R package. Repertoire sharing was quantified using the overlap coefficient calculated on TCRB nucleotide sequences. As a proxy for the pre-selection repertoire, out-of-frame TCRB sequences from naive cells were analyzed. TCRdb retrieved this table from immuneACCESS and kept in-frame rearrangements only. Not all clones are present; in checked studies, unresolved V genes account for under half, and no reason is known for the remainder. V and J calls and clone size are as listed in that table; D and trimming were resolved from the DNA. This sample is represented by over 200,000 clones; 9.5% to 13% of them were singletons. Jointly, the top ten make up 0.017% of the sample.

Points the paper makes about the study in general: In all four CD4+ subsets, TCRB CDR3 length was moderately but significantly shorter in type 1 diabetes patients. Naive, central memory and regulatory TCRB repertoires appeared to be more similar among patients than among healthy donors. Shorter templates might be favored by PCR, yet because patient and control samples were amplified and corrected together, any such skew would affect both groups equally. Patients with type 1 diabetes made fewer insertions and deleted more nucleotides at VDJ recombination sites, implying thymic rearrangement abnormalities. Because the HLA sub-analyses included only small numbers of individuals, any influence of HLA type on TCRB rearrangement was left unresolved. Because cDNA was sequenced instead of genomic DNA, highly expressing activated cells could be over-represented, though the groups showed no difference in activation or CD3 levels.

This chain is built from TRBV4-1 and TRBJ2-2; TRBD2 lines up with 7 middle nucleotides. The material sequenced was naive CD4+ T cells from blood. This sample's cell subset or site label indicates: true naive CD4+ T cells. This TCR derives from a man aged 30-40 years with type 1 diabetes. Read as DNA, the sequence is TGCGCCAGCTCCCCCGCGGGGGCCGGGGAGCTGTTTTTT. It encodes CASSPAGAGELFF.